A selection of T cell receptor beta chains follows, all from one sample in a study of blood T cells in healthy people across ages. TCRdb fed the 5' RACE reads into MiXCR, producing one record per CDR3 protein. The data contain about 900,000 distinct CDR3 sequences, approximately 65% of them singletons. Sequenced: blood. The source is a young man in good health. The CDR3 runs from the conserved cysteine through the conserved F or W. Each record gives: V gene, D gene, clone size, J gene, CDR3 protein, CDR3 DNA. The D gene is left open where the match is weak. Only some rows state a clone size, as once, few, many or a class for expanded clones.

>TRBV7-8|NA|few|TRBJ2-7
CASSLRTVNYEQYF
TGTGCCAGCAGCTTGCGGACAGTCAACTACGAGCAGTACTTC
>TRBV6-2/TRBV6-3|NA|NA|TRBJ1-6
CASSLDGGTLHF
TGTGCCAGCAGCCTGGACGGGGGGACCCTCCACTTT
>TRBV20-1|TRBD1|once|TRBJ2-3
CSARDHLGTGGQYF
TGCAGTGCTAGAGATCACCTCGGGACAGGGGGGCAGTATTTT
>TRBV9|TRBD1|NA|TRBJ2-7
CASSVEGQTAQYF
TGTGCCAGCAGCGTAGAGGGACAGACGGCTCAGTACTTC
>TRBV15|NA|few|TRBJ1-2
CATSRGREPYGYTF
TGTGCCACCAGCAGAGGACGGGAGCCCTATGGCTACACCTTC
>TRBV10-3|TRBD1|NA|TRBJ1-4
CAITQDRVAEKLFF
TGTGCCATCACCCAGGACAGGGTGGCTGAAAAACTGTTTTTT
>TRBV2|TRBD2|few|TRBJ2-1
CASNVAGGYNEQFF
TGTGCCAGCAATGTAGCGGGGGGCTACAATGAGCAGTTCTTC
>TRBV27|NA|NA|TRBJ1-6
CASSSVFNSPLHF
TGTGCCAGCAGTTCGGTCTTTAATTCACCCCTCCACTTT
>TRBV5-1|TRBD2|NA|TRBJ2-4
CASSLQPAGANIQYF
TGCGCCAGCAGCTTGCAACCAGCGGGGGCAAACATTCAGTACTTC
>TRBV7-8|TRBD2|NA|TRBJ2-1
CASSLVGLAGGHYNEQFF
TGTGCCAGCAGCTTGGTGGGACTAGCGGGGGGCCACTACAATGAGCAGTTCTTC
>TRBV20-1|NA|many|TRBJ1-2
CSAREPPTGTYTF
TGCAGTGCTAGAGAACCACCGACGGGGACCTACACCTTC
>TRBV7-9|NA|many|TRBJ2-7
CASSFGRNEQYF
TGTGCCAGCAGCTTTGGAAGGAACGAGCAGTACTTC
>TRBV29-1|TRBD2|NA|TRBJ2-7
CSVAPRGDEQYF
TGCAGCGTTGCCCCCCGGGGGGACGAGCAGTACTTC
>TRBV7-2|TRBD2|NA|TRBJ2-5
CASSYGTSVWGETQYF
TGTGCCAGCAGCTACGGGACTAGCGTATGGGGAGAGACCCAGTACTTC
>TRBV28|TRBD1|NA|TRBJ2-7
CASSRTGGGIYEQYF
TGTGCCAGCAGTAGAACAGGGGGCGGAATCTACGAGCAGTACTTC
>TRBV20-1|TRBD1|few|TRBJ2-1
CSALTGGIDNEQFF
TGCAGTGCTCTTACAGGGGGCATCGACAATGAGCAGTTCTTC
>TRBV7-9|TRBD2|few|TRBJ2-1
CASSLVVGGYNEQFF
TGTGCCAGCAGCTTAGTGGTCGGGGGGTACAATGAGCAGTTCTTC
>TRBV9|NA|few|TRBJ2-7
CASSVADGSYNEQYF
TGTGCCAGCAGCGTAGCAGATGGATCCTACAATGAGCAGTACTTC
>TRBV5-1|TRBD1|NA|TRBJ2-5
CASSFLTGGQETQYF
TGCGCCAGCAGCTTCCTTACAGGGGGGCAAGAGACCCAGTACTTC
>TRBV20-1|TRBD2|NA|TRBJ2-3
CSATLGLRLTDTQYF
TGCAGTGCTACGTTGGGACTACGACTCACAGATACGCAGTATTTT
>TRBV4-2|NA|NA|TRBJ2-7
CASSHIGAGANNEQYF
TGTGCCAGCAGCCACATCGGGGCGGGGGCAAACAATGAGCAGTACTTC
>TRBV6-1|NA|few|TRBJ2-5
CASNMGAPQYF
TGTGCCAGCAACATGGGAGCGCCCCAGTACTTC
>TRBV12-5|NA|NA|TRBJ2-3
CASGTGRASQYF
TGTGCTAGTGGTACGGGGCGGGCTAGCCAGTATTTT
>TRBV29-1|NA|NA|TRBJ1-2
CSVEDQPSNYGYTF
TGCAGCGTTGAAGATCAGCCATCAAACTATGGCTACACCTTC
>TRBV28|TRBD2|NA|TRBJ2-3
CASSSAKFGTSGGHTDTQYF
TGTGCCAGCAGTTCAGCCAAATTCGGGACTAGCGGGGGACACACAGATACGCAGTATTTT
>TRBV7-9|NA|NA|TRBJ2-7
CASSLTQGRYEQYF
TGTGCCAGCAGCTTAACGCAGGGAAGGTACGAGCAGTACTTC
>TRBV24-1|NA|NA|TRBJ1-2
CATSIRTGNYGYTF
TGTGCCACCAGCATACGGACGGGAAACTATGGCTACACCTTC
>TRBV7-9|NA|few|TRBJ1-4
CASSLAGTSTNEKLFF
TGTGCCAGCAGCTTAGCGGGCACGTCAACTAATGAAAAACTGTTTTTT
>TRBV4-1|NA|NA|TRBJ2-5
CASSQDPGGPWGTQYF
TGCGCCAGCAGCCAAGATCCCGGGGGTCCATGGGGGACCCAGTACTTC
>TRBV5-1|TRBD2|NA|TRBJ2-1
CASSLAGGGHNEQFF
TGCGCCAGCAGCTTGGCCGGGGGGGGCCACAATGAGCAGTTCTTC
>TRBV27|NA|NA|TRBJ2-7
CASSFDGGPYEQYF
TGTGCCAGCAGCTTCGATGGGGGGCCCTACGAGCAGTACTTC
>TRBV4-3|TRBD2|NA|TRBJ2-5
CASSQELRLAGGYQETQYF
TGCGCCAGCAGCCAAGAACTCAGGCTAGCGGGGGGCTACCAAGAGACCCAGTACTTC
>TRBV10-3|TRBD2|few|TRBJ2-1
CAISPTSDEQFF
TGTGCCATCAGTCCTACTAGCGATGAGCAGTTCTTC
>TRBV7-2|NA|NA|TRBJ2-1
CASSLFGGVGETQFF
TGTGCCAGCAGCTTATTCGGGGGAGTGGGGGAGACCCAGTTCTTC
>TRBV6-6|NA|once|TRBJ2-1
CASSLTSFDEQFF
TGTGCCAGCTCATTGACTAGTTTCGATGAGCAGTTCTTC
>TRBV5-6|NA|NA|TRBJ1-2
CASSRQDFYGYTF
TGTGCCAGCAGTCGCCAGGATTTCTATGGCTACACCTTC
>TRBV6-2/TRBV6-3|NA|NA|TRBJ2-5
CASSPGSQPYWTQYF
TGTGCCAGCAGCCCTGGCTCCCAGCCCTATTGGACCCAGTACTTC
>TRBV3-1|NA|NA|TRBJ1-4
CASSQEANEKLFF
TGTGCCAGCAGCCAAGAAGCTAATGAAAAACTGTTTTTT
>TRBV20-1|NA|once|TRBJ1-4
CSAGTGQPTNEKLFF
TGCAGTGCTGGAACCGGACAGCCAACTAATGAAAAACTGTTTTTT
>TRBV6-1|NA|NA|TRBJ2-3
CASTVGVGEGTDTQYF
TGTGCCAGCACCGTTGGGGTCGGGGAGGGCACAGATACGCAGTATTTT
>TRBV12-3/TRBV12-4|NA|once|TRBJ2-5
CASSLALDQGETQYF
TGTGCCAGCAGTTTAGCCTTGGACCAGGGGGAGACCCAGTACTTC
>TRBV7-2|NA|NA|TRBJ2-3
CASSPFSGSEQYF
TGTGCCAGCAGCCCCTTCTCCGGGTCCGAGCAGTATTTT
>TRBV10-3|TRBD1|NA|TRBJ2-7
CAISDQGARAEQYF
TGTGCCATCAGTGACCAGGGGGCGCGAGCCGAGCAGTACTTC
>TRBV6-1|TRBD1|NA|TRBJ2-5
CASSALGTVEETQYF
TGTGCCAGCAGTGCCCTCGGGACAGTGGAAGAGACCCAGTACTTC
>TRBV20-1|TRBD1|few|TRBJ1-5
CSASPPTYGTGGEWPQHF
TGCAGTGCTAGCCCACCGACGTACGGGACAGGGGGAGAGTGGCCCCAGCATTTT
>TRBV7-3|NA|few|TRBJ1-6
CASRADSVNSPLHF
TGTGCCAGCAGAGCGGACAGCGTGAATTCACCCCTCCACTTT
>TRBV12-3/TRBV12-4|TRBD2|few|TRBJ2-1
CASSLTSGGARNEQFF
TGTGCCAGCAGTCTGACTAGCGGGGGGGCCCGCAATGAGCAGTTCTTC